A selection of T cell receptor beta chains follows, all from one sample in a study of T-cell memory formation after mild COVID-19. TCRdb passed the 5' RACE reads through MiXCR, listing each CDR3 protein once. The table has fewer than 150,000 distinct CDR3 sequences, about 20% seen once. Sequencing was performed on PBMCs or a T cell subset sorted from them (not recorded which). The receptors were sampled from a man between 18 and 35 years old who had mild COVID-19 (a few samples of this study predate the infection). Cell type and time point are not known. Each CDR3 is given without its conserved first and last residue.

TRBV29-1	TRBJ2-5	SAQGGIQETQY
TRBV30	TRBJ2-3	AWELGHVPRTDTQY
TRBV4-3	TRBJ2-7	ASSQDRGTHYEQY
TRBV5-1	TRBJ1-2	ASSLDRPGDGYT
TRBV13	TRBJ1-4	ASSEKNRGWKLF
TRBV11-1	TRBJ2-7	ASSSGQRPYEQY
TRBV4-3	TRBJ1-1	ASSQDRGEAF
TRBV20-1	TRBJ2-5	SARHTSVQETQY
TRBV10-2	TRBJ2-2	ASSGQGRAPNTGELF
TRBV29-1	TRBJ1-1	SVVLVDAF
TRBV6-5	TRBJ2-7	ASSYQPGQPYEQY
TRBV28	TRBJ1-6	ASRLGENSPLH
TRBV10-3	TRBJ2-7	AISEIPGLAPAEQY
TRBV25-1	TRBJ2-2	ASSEKFLRLSGSTGELF
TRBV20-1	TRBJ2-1	SARDRTGPYNEQF
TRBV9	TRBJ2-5	ASSASGAQETQY
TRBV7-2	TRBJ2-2	ASNTGVTGELF
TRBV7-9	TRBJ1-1	ASKYPGNTEAF
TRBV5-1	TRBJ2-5	ASRQTGGHQETQY
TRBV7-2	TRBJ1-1	ASSPRGGSNTEAF
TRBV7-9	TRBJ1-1	ASSSQGAPTEAF
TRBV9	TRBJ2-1	ASSVVAGGLYEQF
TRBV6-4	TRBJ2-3	ASSRGTGSTDTQY
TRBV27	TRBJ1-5	ASSLNGMGNQPQH
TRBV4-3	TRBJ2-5	ASSHRAGGPGTQY
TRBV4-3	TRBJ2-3	ASSLEGMSTDTQY
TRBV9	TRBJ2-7	ASSVGAGGSYEQY
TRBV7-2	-	AVRTGGQTQY
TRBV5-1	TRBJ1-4	ASSYLATTNEKLF
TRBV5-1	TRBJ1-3	ASSGDGGNTIY
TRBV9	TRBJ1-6	ASSVGVSYNSPLH
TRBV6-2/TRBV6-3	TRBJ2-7	ASSNAGQGWNEQY
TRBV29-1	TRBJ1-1	SVYTGGANTEAF
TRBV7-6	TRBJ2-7	ASSLVSGLAGGNEQY
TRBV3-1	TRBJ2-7	ASSRRDFSYEQY
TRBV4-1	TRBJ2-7	ASSQAWDSFSYEQY
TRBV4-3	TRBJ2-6	ASSQAEGAGANVLT
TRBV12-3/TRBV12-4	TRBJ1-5	ASSLDGQPQH
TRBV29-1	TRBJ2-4	SVQGLAGSKNIQY
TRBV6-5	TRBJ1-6	ASMLSLNSPLH
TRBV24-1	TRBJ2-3	ATSPSVWGRDTQY
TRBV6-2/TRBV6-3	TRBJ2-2	ASSLSEIGELF
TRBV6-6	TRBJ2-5	ASSYLAIMGDSQETQY
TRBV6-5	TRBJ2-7	ASSYSFRGTDEQY
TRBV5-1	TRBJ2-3	ASSYTSGGIADTQY
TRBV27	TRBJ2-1	ASSQRTSGNEQF
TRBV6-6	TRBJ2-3	ASSYILDLFTDTQY
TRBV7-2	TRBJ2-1	ASSSSDRGRAQF
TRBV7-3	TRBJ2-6	ASGGHSGANVLT
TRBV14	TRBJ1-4	ASSQDTWGANEKLF
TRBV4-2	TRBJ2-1	ASSQDRGGVYNEQF
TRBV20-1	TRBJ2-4	SARVRGAKNIQY
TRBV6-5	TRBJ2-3	ATRAGDTQY
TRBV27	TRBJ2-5	ASSLGSGLSETQY
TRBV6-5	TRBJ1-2	ASSYGGGYGYT
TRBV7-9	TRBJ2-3	ASSRRQADTQY
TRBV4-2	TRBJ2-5	ASSQGTPTARETQY
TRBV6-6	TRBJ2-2	ASSRGRQGSGELF
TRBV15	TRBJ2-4	ATSREGQIAKNIQY
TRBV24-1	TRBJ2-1	ATSDFRRSSYNEQF